A selection of T cell receptor beta chains follows, all from one sample in a study of blood T cell repertoires in COVID-19. The table came from immunoSEQ multiplex PCR; TCRdb's copy has only in-frame clones and leaves some out. Of tens of thousands of clones in the sample, about 91% are singletons; the top ten hold roughly 2.2%. Sequencing was carried out using peripheral blood. Source of these receptors: a human donor with active COVID-19. The donor label of this sample is uncertain. Each CDR3 is given with its conserved first and last residue. The D gene is left open where the match is weak. Rows give clone size only sometimes, using once, few, many, or a class for an expanded clone.

TRBD1 TRBJ1-3 TRBV7-2 few TGTGCCAGCAGCTTACTCGCAGGGGGAGGAAACACCATATATTTT CASSLLAGGGNTIYF
- TRBJ2-5 TRBV7-7 - TGTGCCAGCAGCAAACAGGGGGGGCCAGAGACCCAGTACTTC CASSKQGGPETQYF
TRBD2 TRBJ2-1 TRBV7-3 - TGTGCCAGCAGCTCCAGGACTAGCGGGGGGAAGCAGTTCTTC CASSSRTSGGKQFF
TRBD1 TRBJ1-2 TRBV4-1 - TGCGCCAGCAGCCTTCCAGGGGGCGAGGGCTACACCTTC CASSLPGGEGYTF
- TRBJ2-2 TRBV7-6 once TGTGCCAGCAGCCGAGGAGGAGGTACCGGGGAGCTGTTTTTT CASSRGGGTGELFF
TRBD2 TRBJ2-3 TRBV2 - TGTGCCAGCAGACTACCGGGACTAGCGCGCAACACAGATACGCAGTATTTT CASRLPGLARNTDTQYF
- TRBJ2-1 TRBV7-3 - TGTGCCAGCAGCTTACAGGGTCTCACGGACAATGAGCAGTTCTTC CASSLQGLTDNEQFF
- TRBJ2-3 TRBV7-2 - TGTGCCAGCAGCTTAGCGGAGGGGTACACAGATACGCAGTATTTT CASSLAEGYTDTQYF
- TRBJ1-6 TRBV28 - TGTGCCAGCAGATTTACAGGTTTTGGTAATTCACCCCTCCACTTT CASRFTGFGNSPLHF
- TRBJ2-5 TRBV5-1 - TGCGCCAGCAGCTTGGCGGAGACCCAGTACTTC CASSLAETQYF
- TRBJ2-2 TRBV5-1 few TGCGCCAGCTTTTACTACGAAAACACCGGGGAGCTGTTTTTT CASFYYENTGELFF
TRBD1 TRBJ2-5 TRBV7-8 - TGTGCCAGCAGTCCTGGACAGGTACTCCAAGAGACCCAGTACTTC CASSPGQVLQETQYF
- TRBJ2-1 TRBV27 - TGTGCCAGCAGTTTTGGGCAGGGGACCTACAATGAGCAGTTCTTC CASSFGQGTYNEQFF
TRBD1 TRBJ1-1 TRBV5-1 - TGCGCCAGCAGCCAACAGGGGGCTGGCACTGAAGCTTTCTTT CASSQQGAGTEAFF
- TRBJ2-3 TRBV29-1 - TGCAGCGTTGCGGTCCTCGGTAATACGCAGTATTTT CSVAVLGNTQYF
- TRBJ2-3 TRBV12-3/TRBV12-4 - TGTGCCAGCAGCTTAACCCAGGGGGGTACGCAGTATTTT CASSLTQGGTQYF
- TRBJ1-6 TRBV2 - TGTGCCAGCAGTGTTGGTAGTAATTCACCCCTCCACTTT CASSVGSNSPLHF
- TRBJ1-2 TRBV19 once TGTGCCAGTAGTACCGCCAGACCCTTGGGCAACTATGGCTACACCTTC CASSTARPLGNYGYTF
- TRBJ2-7 TRBV19 - TGTGCCAGTAGTATGAGTGGCAGGGCGGCGGCCTACGAGCAGTACTTC CASSMSGRAAAYEQYF
TRBD1 TRBJ1-2 TRBV28 - TGTGCCAGCAGTTGGGACAGGGAGAGCTATGGCTACACCTTC CASSWDRESYGYTF
TRBD1 TRBJ2-7 TRBV28 - TGTGCCAGCATCAAGCTTCTCAGGGGGAGCGAGCAGTACTTC CASIKLLRGSEQYF
TRBD1 TRBJ1-6 TRBV7-9 few TGTGCCAGCAGCTGGGGACAGGGGGGACGACCCCTCCACTTT CASSWGQGGRPLHF